Listed below are T cell receptor beta chains from one sample, sequenced in a study of cytomegalovirus exposure and HLA in healthy donors. Profiled with immunoSEQ multiplex PCR; TCRdb holds only in-frame clones, not every one. The repertoire has 220,000 or so clones, 60% to 80% of them found once; the top ten carry 1.5% to 2%. The sample was PBMCs. The receptor source for this set is a young woman in good health and CMV-seronegative. CDR3s include the opening cysteine and the closing phenylalanine or tryptophan. The order of the fields is D gene, V gene, J gene, clone size, CDR3 protein, CDR3 DNA. D genes are given only for firm matches. A clone size is listed for some rows: how often the clone was seen (once, few, many), or a class if it is expanded.

>.|TRBV27|TRBJ1-5|.
CASSFGGLGPQHF
TGTGCCAGCAGTTTCGGGGGACTTGGGCCCCAGCATTTT
>TRBD1|TRBV9|TRBJ2-3|few
CASQQGASADTQYF
TGTGCCAGCCAACAGGGGGCTTCGGCAGATACGCAGTATTTT
>TRBD2|TRBV19|TRBJ2-1|.
CASTMGATSGRARYNEQFF
TGTGCCAGTACTATGGGGGCGACTAGCGGGAGGGCGCGATACAATGAGCAGTTCTTC
>TRBD2|TRBV2|TRBJ2-7|.
CASRNGLAGVSYEQYF
TGTGCCAGCAGGAACGGACTAGCGGGTGTCTCCTACGAGCAGTACTTC
>TRBD1|TRBV10-3|TRBJ1-6|.
CAISETGQGGSPLHF
TGTGCCATCAGTGAGACCGGACAGGGCGGTTCACCCCTCCACTTT
>TRBD2|TRBV30|TRBJ2-1|.
CAWGRLAGFNEQFF
TGTGCCTGGGGACGACTAGCGGGATTCAATGAGCAGTTCTTC
>TRBD2|TRBV7-9|TRBJ2-1|.
CASSLVPSGGAWNEQFF
TGTGCCAGCAGCTTAGTTCCTAGCGGGGGGGCATGGAATGAGCAGTTCTTC
>TRBD2|TRBV5-5|TRBJ2-7|.
CASSWRPAGGPLGYEQYF
TGTGCCAGCAGCTGGAGGCCAGCGGGAGGGCCTCTAGGCTACGAGCAGTACTTC
>.|TRBV5-1|TRBJ1-2|.
CASSPGSRDYTF
TGCGCCAGCAGCCCAGGCTCTCGGGACTACACCTTC
>TRBD2|TRBV5-1|TRBJ2-5|.
CASSLGLAGKVQETQYF
TGCGCCAGCAGCTTGGGACTAGCGGGAAAGGTTCAAGAGACCCAGTACTTC
>.|TRBV30|TRBJ1-2|.
CAWSAMDSLFYGYTF
TGTGCCTGGAGTGCCATGGACAGTCTTTTCTATGGCTACACCTTC